Below, 8 T cell receptor beta chains from the same sample are listed, as sequenced in a study of graft-versus-host responses after intestinal transplantation. Produced via immunoSEQ multiplex PCR; TCRdb's table is partial and in-frame only. The table shows about 99,000 clones, with 93% occurring only once. These TCRs are of unknown antigen specificity. This specimen was unstimulated CD8+ T cells sorted from spleen or lymph node cells, taken before intestinal transplant. Source of these receptors: a human donor who received an intestinal transplant.

The count of this clone is one. The chain carries TRBV19 and TRBJ1-6; the D gene is possibly TRBD1 (5 bases). Germline V gene lookup returns CDR1 LNHDA and CDR2 SQIVND (reference sequence). Trimming stripped 1 base from V and 4 bases from J, with 5 bases between. The CDR3 runs to 14 residues. The CDR3 reads CASSIGQYNSPLHF. CDR3 DNA: TGTGCCAGTAGTATAGGACAGTATAATTCACCCCTCCACTTT. The full variable domain, in which reference TRBV19 and TRBJ1-6 provide the parts outside the CDR3, is DGGITQSPKYLFRKEGQNVTLSCEQNLNHDAMYWYRQDPGQGLRLIYYSQIVNDFQKGDIAEGYSVSREKKESFPLTVTSAQKNPTAFYLCASSIGQYNSPLHFGNGTRLTVT.

The chain is built from TRBV7-6 and TRBJ1-1, with 7 bases lining up with TRBD1. The germline gives CDR1 SGHVS, CDR2 FNYEAQ. V lost 4 bases to trimming and J lost 2 bases; unmatched junction nucleotides: 16. The CDR3 sequence is 18 residues long. This CDR3 reads CASSSWTSFRGINTEAFF. The CDR3, as DNA: TGTGCCAGCAGCTCCTGGACGTCTTTCAGGGGGATAAACACTGAAGCTTTCTTT.

The chain uses TRBV19 and TRBJ1-1; 8 nucleotides match TRBD1. The germline CDR1 and CDR2 sequences are LNHDA and SQIVND (reference sequence). The CDR3 covers 14 residues. V trimming: 4 bases; J trimming: 5 bases; junction bases outside the gene matches: 6. The CDR3 DNA follows: TGTGCCAGTAGTAAACAGGGGGTCGGGACTGAAGCTTTCTTT. It encodes CASSKQGVGTEAFF.

The chain combines TRBV5-6 with TRBJ1-5; weak D call: TRBD1 (5 bases). The CDR3 runs to 12 residues. Germline-derived CDR1 and CDR2 are SGHDT and YYEEEE. V was shortened by 5 bases and J by 6 bases, with 9 bases between the two germline ends. The CDR3 is CASSSRAQPQHF. In DNA form, the CDR3 reads TGTGCCAGCAGTTCCAGGGCTCAGCCCCAGCATTTT. Supplemented by reference TRBV5-6 and TRBJ1-5, the full variable domain reads DAGVTQSPTHLIKTRGQQVTLRCSPKSGHDTVSWYQQALGQGPQFIFQYYEEEERQRGNFPDRFSGHQFPNYSSELNVNALLLGDSALYLCASSSRAQPQHFGDGTRLSIL.

The rearrangement links TRBV4-2 to TRBJ2-3; TRBD2 agrees at 13 bases. The trim removed 3 bases at V and 5 bases at J, leaving 5 bases unmatched. This CDR3 comprises 16 residues. Germline loops: CDR1 LGHNA, CDR2 YNFKEQ. CDR3 nucleotide sequence: TGTGCCAGCAGCCAGACTAGCGGGGGGCCCCTAGATACGCAGTATTTT. Its protein product is CASSQTSGGPLDTQYF.

The gene calls are TRBV11-3 and TRBJ2-7; D is undetermined. There are 17 residues in the CDR3. V was cut by 0 bases and J by 1 base, with 16 bases left in between. The germline V gene has CDR1 SGHNT and CDR2 YENEEA. In DNA form, the CDR3 reads TGTGCCAGCAGCTTAGAAACCCGGCCCCCCCTTTCCTACGAGCAGTACTTC. It is translated as CASSLETRPPLSYEQYF.

This chain connects TRBV6-6 to TRBJ2-7; no reliable D call. CDR1 is MNHNY, CDR2 SVGAGI, per germline (reference sequence). Trimming removed 2 bases from V and 3 bases from J, with 8 bases in between. The CDR3 has 13 residues. The CDR3 coding sequence is TGTGCCAGCAGTTACGGGCCATACTACGAGCAGTACTTC. Protein: CASSYGPYYEQYF.

The genes are TRBV6-4 and TRBJ1-1, with 8 bases matching TRBD1. There are 13 residues in the CDR3. Germline trimming cut 5 bases from V and 5 bases from J; bases unmatched to any gene: 4. Germline CDR1 is MRHNA and CDR2 is SNTAGT. The CDR3 sequence: CASSYRGKTEAFF. In DNA form, the CDR3 reads TGTGCCAGCAGTTACAGGGGGAAAACTGAAGCTTTCTTT.